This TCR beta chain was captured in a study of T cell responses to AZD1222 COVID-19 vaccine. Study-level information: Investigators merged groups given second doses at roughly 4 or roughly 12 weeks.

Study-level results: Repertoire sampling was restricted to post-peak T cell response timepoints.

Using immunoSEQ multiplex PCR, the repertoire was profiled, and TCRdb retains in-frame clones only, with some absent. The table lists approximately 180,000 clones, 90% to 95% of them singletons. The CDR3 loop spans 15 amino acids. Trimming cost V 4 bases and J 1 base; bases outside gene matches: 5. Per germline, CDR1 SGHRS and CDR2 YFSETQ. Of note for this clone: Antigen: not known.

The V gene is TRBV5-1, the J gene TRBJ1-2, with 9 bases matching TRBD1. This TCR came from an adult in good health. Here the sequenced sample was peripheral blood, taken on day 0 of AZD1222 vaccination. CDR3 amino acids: CASSLPGQGNYGYTF. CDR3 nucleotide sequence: TGCGCCAGCAGCCTTCCGGGACAGGGTAACTATGGCTACACCTTC.